Below are 22 T cell receptor beta chains sequenced from a single sample in a study of blood T cell repertoires in COVID-19. Using immunoSEQ multiplex PCR, the repertoire was profiled, and TCRdb retains in-frame clones only, with some absent. This sample carries almost 250,000 clones, roughly 90% of them seen once, and the ten largest clones take under 5%. The sequenced sample was PBMCs or T cells enriched from blood (not recorded which). Source of these receptors: a woman aged 25-40 years who had recovered from COVID-19.

The chain's CDR3 is CATFLDNYYEQYF. The DNA for the CDR3 is TGTGCCACCTTCCTGGACAATTACTACGAGCAGTACTTC. This rearrangement joins TRBV6-5 to TRBJ2-7, with TRBD1 as a possible D gene (5 bases). Germline-derived CDR1 and CDR2 are MNHEY and SVGAGI. V dropped 10 bases and J dropped 3 bases, with 16 bases sitting between them. CDR3 length: 13 amino acids.

The chain links TRBV7-9 to TRBJ2-2; 9 bases match TRBD1. CDR1 and CDR2 from the germline V gene are SEHNR and FQNEAQ (reference sequence). After removal of 0 bases from V and 5 bases from J, the junction contained 4 bases not matched to a gene. The CDR3 is 16 residues long. CDR3 sequence reads: CASSLAGQGLTGELFF. CDR3 bases: TGTGCCAGCAGCTTAGCGGGACAGGGATTGACCGGGGAGCTGTTTTTT.

This clone was observed a handful of times. This chain links TRBV27 with TRBJ2-7, with a possible D match to TRBD2 (5 bases). This CDR3 is 12 amino acids long. Trimming took 3 bases from V and 2 from J, leaving 5 bases between them. Germline V gene lookup returns CDR1 MNHEY and CDR2 SMNVEV (reference sequence). CDR3 amino acids: CASSFGAYEQYF. DNA of the CDR3: TGTGCCAGCAGTTTCGGGGCCTACGAGCAGTACTTC.

The gene calls are TRBV28 and TRBJ1-3, with unresolved D. V was cut by 3 bases and J by 5 bases, with 5 bases left in between. The CDR3 loop spans 12 amino acids. CDR1 MDHEN and CDR2 SYDVKM come from the germline V gene. CDR3 loop: CASSLSRNTIYF. The CDR3 DNA is TGTGCCAGCAGTTTGTCTAGAAACACCATATATTTT.

A single count supports this clone. V gene TRBV3-1 (or the pseudogene TRBV3-2) combines with J gene TRBJ2-2; maybe TRBD2 (6 bases). This CDR3 contains 15 residues. Germline assignment: CDR1 LGHDT and CDR2 YNNKEL (reference sequence). Trimming stripped 4 bases from V and 7 bases from J, with 16 bases between. CDR3 residues: CASSPLNSGDGELFF. In nucleotides, the CDR3 is TGTGCCAGCAGCCCGCTGAACTCGGGGGACGGGGAGCTGTTTTTT.

This chain links TRBV19 with TRBJ2-7, with 7 bases that match TRBD1. The trim removed 0 bases at V and 3 bases at J, leaving 5 bases unmatched. Germline V gives CDR1 LNHDA, CDR2 SQIVND (reference sequence). The CDR3 sequence is 15 residues long. CDR3 sequence (DNA): TGTGCCAGTAGTATAGATCCGAACAGGGGCTACGAGCAGTACTTC. Its translation: CASSIDPNRGYEQYF.

This clone was counted a single time. This chain joins TRBV24-1 and TRBJ1-2; D is unresolved. Trimming shortened V by 5 bases and J by 3 bases, and 6 bases separated the two germline ends. The CDR3 covers 12 residues. Germline V gene data show CDR1 as KGHDR and CDR2 as SFDVKD. This CDR3 reads CATSVGDYGYTF. CDR3 DNA sequence: TGTGCCACCAGTGTCGGTGACTATGGCTACACCTTC.

V is TRBV7-6 and J is TRBJ2-4; TRBD2 aligns across 11 bases. V dropped 5 bases and J dropped 3; count of bases not matched to a gene: 6. The CDR3 is 16 amino acids. Looked up from germline, CDR1 is SGHVS and CDR2 is FNYEAQ. The DNA of the CDR3 is TGTGCCAGCAGCCCCTTAGCGGGAGGGATCAAAAACATTCAGTACTTC. It yields the protein CASSPLAGGIKNIQYF.

This chain uses TRBV6-2 or TRBV6-3 with TRBJ2-4; D perhaps matches TRBD1 (5 bases). Trimming stripped 2 bases from V and 6 bases from J, with 14 bases between. Germline CDR1 MNHEY, CDR2 SVGEGT. The CDR3 runs to 15 residues. For the CDR3, the DNA is TGTGCCAGCAGTTACAGTGCAGGGCAAGTAAACATTCAGTACTTC. Residues: CASSYSAGQVNIQYF.

This clone was recorded only once. The chain has TRBV7-2 and TRBJ2-7, with TRBD2 identical over 11 bases. Per germline, CDR1 SGHTA and CDR2 FQGNSA. CDR3 length equals 15 residues. V lost 1 base, J lost 3 bases, and 2 bases stayed unmatched. The CDR3 DNA reads as TGTGCCAGCAGCTTAGTGGGACTAGCGGACTACGAGCAGTACTTC. Translation gives CASSLVGLADYEQYF.

The chain has TRBV11-2 and TRBJ1-5; the D gene is possibly TRBD1 (6 bases). This CDR3 spans 14 amino acids. V lost 4 bases and J 6 bases, leaving 13 bases between the germline ends. Germline assignment: CDR1 SGHAT and CDR2 FQNNGV. DNA of the CDR3: TGTGCCAGCAGCTCAGGGGTTCTAGGTCAGCCCCAGCATTTT. Translation: CASSSGVLGQPQHF.

DNA for the CDR3: TGTGCCAGCAGTGTACGCAGGGGCCCCGGGGCCAACGTCCTGACTTTC. This encodes CASSVRRGPGANVLTF. The chain combines TRBV6-1 with TRBJ2-6; D possibly corresponds to TRBD1 (6 bases). The CDR3 runs 16 residues. Trimming stripped 4 bases from V and 4 bases from J, with 14 bases between. CDR1 and CDR2 from the germline V gene are MNHNS and SASEGT.

This chain connects TRBV28 to TRBJ2-1; TRBD2 might be the D (6 bases). The CDR3 is made up of 15 amino acids. Germline V CDR1 and CDR2: MDHEN, SYDVKM. Trimming shortened V by 2 bases and J by 2 bases, and 10 bases separated the two germline ends. This CDR3 reads CASSLLARAYNEQFF. CDR3 DNA sequence: TGTGCCAGCAGTTTACTAGCGAGGGCCTACAATGAGCAGTTCTTC.

This clone was seen once. J is TRBJ1-2 and V is TRBV25-1; D call uncertain. The CDR3 has 14 residues. The V gene's germline CDR1 is MGHDK and CDR2 SYGVNS. The V end lost 4 bases, the J end lost 8 bases, and 17 bases lay between the germline ends. The CDR3 DNA reads as TGTGCCAGCAGTGGATACACCTACCCGTGGGGCTACACCTTC. Translation gives CASSGYTYPWGYTF.

The chain couples TRBV12-3 or TRBV12-4 to TRBJ1-2; tentatively, D is TRBD1 (6 bases). V was trimmed by 5 bases and J by 8 bases, leaving 12 bases between them. CDR3 length: 12 residues. The DNA of the CDR3 is TGTGCCAGCAGTCCAAGAACAGGGGGCTACACCTTC. Protein sequence: CASSPRTGGYTF.

The chain is built from TRBV27 and TRBJ2-7, with 9 nucleotides matching TRBD1. CDR1 is MNHEY and CDR2 is SMNVEV in the germline V gene (reference sequence). V was clipped by 1 base and J by 4 bases; unmatched bases: 8. CDR3 size: 16 residues. CDR3 sequence (DNA): TGTGCCAGCAGTTTATTCTCCCGGGACAGGGCTTACGAGCAGTACTTC. As protein: CASSLFSRDRAYEQYF.

This chain's CDR3 is CASSPPTSGSGGEQYF. The CDR3 coding sequence is TGTGCCAGCTCACCACCGACTAGCGGGAGTGGCGGCGAGCAGTACTTC. The chain is built from TRBV18 and TRBJ2-7, with 12 bases lining up with TRBD2. The V and J ends lost 0 bases and 6 bases, in that order; junction bases with no gene match: 6. The CDR3 totals 16 residues. Germline CDR1 KGHSH, CDR2 LQKENI.

This chain joins TRBV27 and TRBJ2-1; 7 positions agree with TRBD2. From germline, CDR1 is MNHEY and CDR2 SMNVEV (reference sequence). This CDR3 is 18 amino acids long. The J segment lost 7 bases and the V segment lost 4 bases, leaving 19 bases of the junction unmatched. CDR3 in amino acids: CASSSPTRLAAPNNEQFF. The CDR3, as DNA: TGTGCCAGCAGTTCTCCAACCCGGCTAGCGGCCCCAAATAATGAGCAGTTCTTC.

The V gene is TRBV30, the J gene TRBJ2-7; 7 nucleotides match TRBD2. Germline V gene lookup returns CDR1 GTSNPN and CDR2 SVGIG (reference sequence). The length of the CDR3 is 13 residues. V was pared by 4 bases and J by 6 bases, with 9 bases of the junction left unmatched. Written as DNA, the CDR3 is TGTGCCTGGACTAGCGGACTCGCCGGCGAGCAGTACTTC. This codes for CAWTSGLAGEQYF.

The chain recombines TRBV29-1 with TRBJ2-7, with TRBD1 matching over 8 bases. CDR1 is SQVTM, CDR2 ANQGSEA, per germline. The CDR3 is made up of 13 amino acids. The V and J ends lost 5 bases and 3 bases, in that order; junction bases with no gene match: 6. In nucleotides, the CDR3 is TGCAGCGTTACCGGGACAGGCCACTACGAGCAGTACTTC. It translates to CSVTGTGHYEQYF.

The chain employs TRBV30 and TRBJ2-7, with 11 bases matching TRBD1. Germline V gene data show CDR1 as GTSNPN and CDR2 as SVGIG (reference sequence). The trim removed 8 bases at V and 3 bases at J, leaving 9 bases unmatched. The CDR3 length is 14 residues. Here the CDR3 DNA reads TGTGCCGGAAGCCGGGACAGGGGGGTCTACGAGCAGTACTTC. This translates into CAGSRDRGVYEQYF. Using reference TRBV30 and TRBJ2-7 for the parts outside the CDR3, the full variable domain is SQTIHQWPATLVQPVGSPLSLECTVEGTSNPNLYWYRQAAGRGLQLLFYSVGIGQISSEVPQNLSASRPQDRQFILSSKKLLLSDSGFYLCAGSRDRGVYEQYFGPGTRLTVT.

This chain links TRBV19 with TRBJ1-1, with D perhaps matching TRBD1 (5 bases). V was pared by 2 bases and J by 1 base, with 8 bases between. Germline V gene data show CDR1 as LNHDA and CDR2 as SQIVND (reference sequence). The CDR3 is 14 residues long. The CDR3: CASSIFQGNTEAFF. Written as DNA, the CDR3 is TGTGCCAGTAGTATATTTCAGGGGAACACTGAAGCTTTCTTT.